This T cell receptor (beta chain) was documented in a study of shared clonotypes between healthy human individuals (dated by TCRdb to 2018 to 2021). Notes on the research overall: The cohort comprised a couple of women and three men aged 18 to 49 years. For each donor, CD4 naive and CD4 memory were each run on three plates, CD8 naive on two plates, and CD8 memory on one plate. The study deeply sequenced blood TCR repertoires of 5 or 6 healthy adults to estimate repertoire size and the extent of clonotype sharing between individuals. To increase sequencing depth and limit assay-specific biases, different laboratories used diverse techniques to prepare libraries and sequence TCR repertoires. Each donor's leukapheresis produced roughly between about 0.85 and 10 billion PBMCs. The full study reports these points: Naive subsets generally had larger estimated clonotype richness than memory subsets. Across a few donors, approximately 4.9% of naive CD4, roughly 3.4% of naive CD8, 2% to 2.5% of memory CD4, and approximately 0.4% of memory CD8 clonotypes were shared. Sampling was restricted to blood, and TCR repertoires in tissues likely differ from the TCR repertoires found in blood. The genetic and exposure-history diversity represented was limited by the small number of donors. Rarefaction of sorted-subset datasets indicated incomplete sequencing despite the large sequencing depth. Compared with non-shared clonotypes, the clonotypes found in all four sorted-subset donors had higher generation probabilities. Based on pairwise subsampling, the degree of clonotype sharing among donors was expected to be affected by sequencing depth.

CD8 naive samples were obtained by positive selection for CCR7 among CD45RO-negative cells, yielding a CD45RA+CCR7+ population from which TemRA cells were excluded. Donors were healthy HIV-negative adults with no recently reported acute infections or vaccinations. Every donor was a Caucasian adult living in Nashville, Tennessee, USA. After blood collection by leukapheresis, PBMCs were isolated using Ficoll-Histopaque density gradient centrifugation and then cryopreserved in the vapor phase of liquid nitrogen. Analytical flow cytometry was used to check the purity and quantity of every magnetically sorted T cell population. Genomic DNA was isolated from each sorted fraction and quantified by UV absorbance on a Nanodrop 2000c. CDR1 LGHNA and CDR2 YNFKEQ were looked up in the germline V gene. Deletion took 4 bases off V and 0 bases off J, with a span of 10 bases between the germline ends. The CDR3 has 15 amino acids, counting the end cysteine and phenylalanine. The CDR3 DNA has 45 bases and is translated from base 1.

In the case of this clone: Which antigen it targets is not known. The input lacks base qualities; no much larger clone sits a single base away. Other DNA sequences in this specimen translate into the identical CDR3.

Using the deep immunoSEQ assay, multiplex PCR amplified TCR CDR3 regions from genomic DNA. Extracted genomic DNA from each cell subset was spread evenly across all wells of several immunoSEQ 96-well plates, with each plate serving as a replicate. For sorted subsets, each replicate PCR was loaded with 200 ng genomic DNA, equivalent to about 30,000 T cell genomes. Purified libraries were quantified with a Qubit 3.0 fluorometer, sized on a Bioanalyzer 2100, and re-quantified with the KAPA Library Quantification kit. A separate single-read 150-cycle Illumina NextSeq 550 flow cell was used to sequence each immunoSEQ 96-well plate. Concerning the study's data processing: The immunoSEQ output contained only junctional sequences without quality scores, so filtering could not match that applied to full-length reads. To assign V/J genes and CDR3, sequences were annotated using PyIR, a Python wrapper for IgBLAST v1.9, with IMGT germline references. Reads were filtered out if the reads had weak V/J assignments (E-value above 1e-6), no CDR3, stop codons, out-of-frame junctions, or ambiguous translated residues. V3J clonotypes were defined as sequences sharing the same inferred V gene, J gene, and CDR3 amino acid sequence. Percentage overlap between repertoires was calculated by dividing the number of shared unique clonotypes by the size of the smaller repertoire. RTK rarefaction, the Chao1 estimator, and Recon v2.1 estimates of unobserved clonotypes were used to assess repertoire richness. OLGA was used to compute generation probabilities for all TCRbeta clonotypes that the gDNA method yielded from a handful of donors. What TCRdb holds here is the immuneACCESS table cut down to in-frame rearrangements. Part of the clones is not present; checked against another copy, under half of the missing clones reflect an unresolved V gene, and the others are unexplained. The V and J calls and clone size were taken over from that table, and D and trimming were inferred from the DNA. The sample profile shows about 2,100,000 clones; about 93% of them were found once. The biggest ten clones account for roughly 1.7% of the sample.

Input material: naive CD8+ T cells from PBMCs. This specimen's cell subset or site label, interpreted: CD45RA+CCR7+. The sequence links TRBV4-2 to TRBJ2-1, with no confident D gene call. The clonotype was recovered from a man between 18 and 35 years old in good health. Some clones in this sample may be carry-over from other donors' samples. The DNA is as follows: TGTGCCAGCAGCCCCGGCGGAAGCTCCTACAATGAGCAGTTCTTC. Its coded protein is CASSPGGSSYNEQFF.